The source of this T cell receptor beta chain is a study of T cell responses to AZD1222 COVID-19 vaccine. TCRdb's copy holds only in-frame clones and misses some; the assay was immunoSEQ multiplex PCR. The sample yields tens of thousands of clones, around nine tenths seen once. The germline CDR1 and CDR2 sequences are SGHRS and YFSETQ. The junction had 4 bases not matched to a gene; V was cut back by 4 bases and J by 7 bases. This CDR3 contains 13 residues. The sequence came from an adult in good health. This sample comprised peripheral blood, obtained on day 0 of AZD1222 vaccination. V is TRBV5-1 and J is TRBJ1-5; 8 bases align to TRBD1. The CDR3 is CASSVGQGQPQHF. The CDR3 nucleotides read TGCGCCAGCAGCGTCGGACAGGGACAGCCCCAGCATTTT.